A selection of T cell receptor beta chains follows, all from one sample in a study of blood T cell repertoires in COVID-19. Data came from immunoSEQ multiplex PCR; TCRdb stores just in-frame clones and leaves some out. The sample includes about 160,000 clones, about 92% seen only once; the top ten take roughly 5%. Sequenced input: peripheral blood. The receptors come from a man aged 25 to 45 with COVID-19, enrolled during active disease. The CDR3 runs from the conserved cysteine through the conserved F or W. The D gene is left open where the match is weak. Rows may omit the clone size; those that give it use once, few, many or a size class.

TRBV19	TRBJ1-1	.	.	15	CASIDAGLGNTEAFF	TGTGCCAGTATCGATGCGGGGCTGGGGAACACTGAAGCTTTCTTT
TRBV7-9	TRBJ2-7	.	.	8	CASSPEYF	TGTGCCAGCAGCCCAGAGTACTTC
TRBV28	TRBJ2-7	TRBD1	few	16	CASSLLPGQGPYEQYF	TGTGCCAGCAGTTTACTCCCGGGACAGGGGCCCTACGAGCAGTACTTC
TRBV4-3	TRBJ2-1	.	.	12	CASSQGGHEQFF	TGCGCCAGCAGCCAAGGGGGGCATGAGCAGTTCTTC
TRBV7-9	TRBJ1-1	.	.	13	CASSPDPTGEAFF	TGTGCCAGCAGCCCCGACCCCACGGGGGAAGCTTTCTTT
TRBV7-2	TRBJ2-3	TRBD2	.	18	CASSLAPRLAGATDTQYF	TGTGCCAGCAGCCTAGCCCCCAGACTAGCGGGAGCCACAGATACGCAGTATTTT
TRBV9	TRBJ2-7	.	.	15	CASSVLEDSSYEQYF	TGTGCCAGCAGCGTTCTCGAAGACTCGAGCTACGAGCAGTACTTC
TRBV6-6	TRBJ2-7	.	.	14	CASSNRPEAIEQYF	TGTGCCAGCAGTAATAGACCTGAGGCGATCGAGCAGTACTTC
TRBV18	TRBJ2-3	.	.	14	CASSRNAEADTQYF	TGTGCCAGCTCACGGAACGCGGAGGCAGATACGCAGTATTTT
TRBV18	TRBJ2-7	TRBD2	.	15	CASSPGTSGGYEQYF	TGTGCCAGCTCACCCGGGACTAGCGGGGGGTACGAGCAGTACTTC
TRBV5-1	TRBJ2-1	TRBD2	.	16	CASSLGVSGPYNEQFF	TGCGCCAGCAGCTTGGGGGTTAGCGGGCCTTACAATGAGCAGTTCTTC
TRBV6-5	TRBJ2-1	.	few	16	CASSYSNGVAGNEQFF	TGTGCCAGCAGTTACTCGAACGGGGTCGCGGGCAATGAGCAGTTCTTC
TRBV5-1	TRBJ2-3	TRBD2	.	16	CASSETSGSITDTQYF	TGCGCCAGCAGCGAGACTAGCGGGAGTATTACAGATACGCAGTATTTT
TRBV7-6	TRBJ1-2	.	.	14	CASSPGGGQTGYTF	TGTGCCAGCAGCCCGGGCGGCGGACAGACTGGCTACACCTTC
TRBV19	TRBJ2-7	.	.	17	CASSTSTPGSLSHEQYF	TGTGCCAGTAGTACTTCTACTCCGGGGAGTCTGAGCCACGAGCAGTACTTC
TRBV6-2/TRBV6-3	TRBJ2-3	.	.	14	CASSSTRITDTQYF	TGTGCCAGCAGTTCGACAAGAATCACAGATACGCAGTATTTT
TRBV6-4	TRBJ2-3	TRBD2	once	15	CASSESGSSADTQYF	TGTGCCAGCAGTGAAAGCGGGAGCTCGGCAGATACGCAGTATTTT
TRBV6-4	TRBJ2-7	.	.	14	CASTPKRRIYEQYF	TGTGCCAGCACCCCGAAGCGGCGGATCTACGAGCAGTACTTC
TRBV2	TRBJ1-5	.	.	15	CASRSRSNWHQPQHF	TGTGCCAGCAGGAGCAGGTCGAATTGGCATCAGCCCCAGCATTTT
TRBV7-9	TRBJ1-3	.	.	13	CASSPPGGNTIYF	TGTGCCAGCAGCCCACCGGGTGGAAACACCATATATTTT
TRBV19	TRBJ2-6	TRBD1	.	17	CASSPRDRASGANVLTF	TGTGCCAGTAGTCCCCGGGACAGGGCATCTGGGGCCAACGTCCTGACTTTC
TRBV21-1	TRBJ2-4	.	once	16	CASSKARDRVFNIQYF	TGTGCCAGCAGCAAAGCTCGGGACAGGGTCTTTAACATTCAGTACTTC
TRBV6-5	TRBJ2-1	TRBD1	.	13	CASTGQGAGEQFF	TGTGCCAGCACCGGTCAGGGGGCTGGAGAGCAGTTCTTC
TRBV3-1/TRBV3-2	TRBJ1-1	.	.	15	CASSQVATSNTEAFF	TGTGCCAGCAGCCAAGTCGCGACATCCAACACTGAAGCTTTCTTT
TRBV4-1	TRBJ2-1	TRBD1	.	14	CASSFRDRVDEQFF	TGCGCCAGCAGCTTTCGGGACAGGGTAGATGAGCAGTTCTTC
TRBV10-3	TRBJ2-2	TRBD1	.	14	CAISRTGETGELFF	TGTGCCATCAGTCGGACAGGGGAGACCGGGGAGCTGTTTTTT
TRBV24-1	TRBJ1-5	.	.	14	CATSDSRGGQPQHF	TGTGCCACCAGTGACTCCCGGGGGGGTCAGCCCCAGCATTTT
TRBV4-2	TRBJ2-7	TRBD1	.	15	CASSQDGQGTYEQYF	TGTGCCAGCAGCCAAGACGGACAGGGGACCTACGAGCAGTACTTC
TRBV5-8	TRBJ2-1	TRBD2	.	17	CASSPGSGLAGYNEQFF	TGTGCCAGCAGTCCGGGGTCCGGACTAGCGGGATACAATGAGCAGTTCTTC
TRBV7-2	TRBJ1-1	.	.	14	CASRRSSGGAEAFF	TGTGCCAGCAGAAGGAGTAGCGGGGGCGCCGAAGCTTTCTTT
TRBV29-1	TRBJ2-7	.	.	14	CSVELARDSYEQYF	TGCAGCGTTGAGTTGGCCAGGGATTCCTACGAGCAGTACTTC
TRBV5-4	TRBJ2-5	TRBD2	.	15	CASSPWRAGGETQYF	TGTGCCAGCAGCCCCTGGCGAGCGGGGGGGGAGACCCAGTACTTC
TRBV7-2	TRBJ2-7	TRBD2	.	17	CASSLGGGGGLRGEQYF	TGTGCCAGCAGCTTAGGCGGCGGGGGGGGTCTCCGAGGCGAGCAGTACTTC
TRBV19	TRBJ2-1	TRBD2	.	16	CASSGGSHPGAGEQFF	TGTGCCAGTAGCGGGGGGAGTCACCCGGGAGCGGGTGAGCAGTTCTTC
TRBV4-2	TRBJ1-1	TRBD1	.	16	CASSQSDREAHPEAFF	TGTGCCAGCAGCCAATCCGACAGGGAGGCCCATCCGGAGGCTTTCTTT